The sequence of this T cell receptor (beta chain) was determined in a study of blood T cell repertoires in COVID-19. Whole-study context: Acute and convalescent COVID-19 samples came from the United States, Italy and Spain. T cells, B-cell-depleted T cells, or PBMCs provided the cDNA or gDNA that served as material.

The authors' processing: Cell counts per sample came from amplifying reference gene primers. Some clones are missing from TCRdb's copy, which holds only in-frame ones; the method was immunoSEQ multiplex PCR. For V, J and clone size, that table is used; D and trimming come from the DNA. The sample consists of about 200,000 clones, just under 85% of them appearing once. Sequencing was carried out using peripheral blood. The source of this sequence is a woman aged 45-59 years with active or convalescent COVID-19.

The CDR3 here is CASSPDQGRGTEAFF. The CDR3 bases are TGTGCCAGCAGTCCGGACCAGGGTAGGGGCACTGAAGCTTTCTTT. The J gene is TRBJ1-1, the V gene TRBV2; D may be TRBD1 (5 bases). Germline loops: CDR1 SNHLY, CDR2 FYNNEI. The V gene lost 5 bases and the J gene lost 4 bases, with 17 bases spanning the gap. The CDR3 runs 15 residues. The full variable domain, completed using reference TRBV2 and TRBJ1-1, is EPEVTQTPSHQVTQMGQEVILRCVPISNHLYFYWYRQILGQKVEFLVSFYNNEISEKSEIFDDQFSVERPDGSNFTLKIRSTKLEDSAMYFCASSPDQGRGTEAFFGQGTRLTVV.